This entry features one T cell receptor beta chain sequence. Germline V lookup: CDR1 SGHRS, CDR2 YFSETQ. The CDR3 is 14 amino acids. V trimming: 7 bases; J trimming: 2 bases; junction bases outside the gene matches: 3. The sample comes from a study of blood T cell repertoires in COVID-19. The overall study: Material from acute and convalescent COVID-19 was sourced from the United States, Italy and Spain. Sources were T cells, B-cell-depleted T cells, or PBMCs; the material itself was cDNA or gDNA.

In the original analysis: Cell counts per sample came from amplifying reference gene primers. The data were produced by immunoSEQ multiplex PCR, yet TCRdb's version contains in-frame clones alone and is incomplete. Clonal size and the V and J genes are those of that table, whereas D and trimming came from the DNA. The table shows approximately 170,000 clones, with approximately 84% occurring only once. The sample taken for sequencing was peripheral blood. This TCR was sampled from a human donor with acute or convalescent COVID-19. The donor label of this sample is uncertain. This chain links TRBV5-1 with TRBJ2-3, with TRBD2 matching 11 bases. The CDR3 sequence is CASASGGYTDTQYF. As DNA, the CDR3 is TGCGCCAGCGCTAGCGGGGGGTACACAGATACGCAGTATTTT.